The rows below give T cell receptor beta chains drawn from one sample of a study of cytomegalovirus exposure and HLA in healthy donors. Using immunoSEQ multiplex PCR, the repertoire was profiled, and TCRdb retains in-frame clones only, with some absent. The sample records fewer than 120,000 clones, roughly three quarters being singletons. The sequencing sample was made of PBMCs. The receptors shown here come from a man between 25 and 39 years old in good health and CMV-seropositive. The CDR3 runs from the conserved cysteine through the conserved F or W. The D gene is left open where the match is weak. Clone size is shown for a subset of rows, as once, few, many or a class of expanded clone.

D | J | V | size | CDR3 | DNA
- | TRBJ2-7 | TRBV12-5 | - | CASGLEYSAPEQYF | TGTGCTAGTGGTTTGGAGTATAGCGCCCCCGAGCAGTACTTC
- | TRBJ1-1 | TRBV30 | - | CAWEHFTMNTEAFF | TGTGCCTGGGAACATTTCACTATGAACACTGAAGCTTTCTTT
TRBD1 | TRBJ1-2 | TRBV7-9 | - | CASSRYSGQGLDGYTF | TGTGCCAGCAGCCGGTATTCGGGACAGGGATTGGATGGCTACACCTTC
TRBD1 | TRBJ1-2 | TRBV7-2 | - | CASSRGGDRGYGYTF | TGTGCCAGCAGCCGGGGAGGGGACAGGGGCTATGGCTACACCTTC
- | TRBJ1-1 | TRBV5-6 | many | CASSLWGRRTEAFF | TGTGCCAGCAGCTTGTGGGGGCGAAGGACTGAAGCTTTCTTT
- | TRBJ2-7 | TRBV21-1 | - | CASSKALDDRCYEQYF | TGTGCCAGCAGCAAAGCGCTAGATGACAGATGCTACGAGCAGTACTTC
TRBD1 | TRBJ1-1 | TRBV9 | - | CASSSGQGNTEAFF | TGTGCCAGCAGCTCAGGACAGGGGAACACTGAAGCTTTCTTT
- | TRBJ2-5 | TRBV27 | - | CASSLFSGETQYF | TGTGCCAGCAGTTTATTTTCGGGGGAGACCCAGTACTTC
TRBD2 | TRBJ2-1 | TRBV7-8 | - | CASSPLAGGNYNEQFF | TGTGCCAGCAGCCCGCTAGCGGGGGGGAACTACAATGAGCAGTTCTTC
- | TRBJ2-1 | TRBV7-9 | - | CASSGGVRQASSYNEQFF | TGTGCCAGCAGCGGAGGAGTTCGGCAGGCGAGCTCCTACAATGAGCAGTTCTTC
- | TRBJ1-2 | TRBV23-1 | - | CASSQEAGERGYTF | TGCGCCAGCAGCCAGGAGGCCGGGGAGAGAGGCTACACCTTC
TRBD1 | TRBJ2-1 | TRBV25-1 | - | CASSVTGESSYNEQFF | TGTGCCAGCAGTGTAACAGGGGAAAGCTCCTACAATGAGCAGTTCTTC
TRBD2 | TRBJ2-5 | TRBV4-1 | - | CASSPSTSGGGRETQYF | TGCGCCAGCAGCCCCTCAACTAGCGGGGGTGGAAGAGAGACCCAGTACTTC
TRBD1 | TRBJ1-2 | TRBV13 | - | CASSLVGDRGRYGYTF | TGTGCCAGCAGCTTAGTCGGTGACAGGGGGCGGTATGGCTACACCTTC
- | TRBJ1-4 | TRBV30 | - | CAWSVEFPGRLFF | TGTGCCTGGAGTGTTGAGTTTCCTGGGAGACTGTTTTTT
TRBD1 | TRBJ1-6 | TRBV27 | - | CASRSRTGTSYNSPLHF | TGTGCCAGCAGGTCTAGGACAGGGACGTCCTATAATTCACCCCTCCACTTT
TRBD1 | TRBJ2-7 | TRBV10-3 | - | CATGTGGFYEQYF | TGTGCCACCGGGACAGGGGGCTTCTACGAGCAGTACTTC
- | TRBJ2-1 | TRBV5-1 | - | CASSQTGPYNEQFF | TGCGCCAGCAGCCAGACAGGTCCCTACAATGAGCAGTTCTTC
TRBD2 | TRBJ2-7 | TRBV5-1 | once | CASSSGTTLPGEQYF | TGCGCCAGCAGCTCAGGGACTACTCTTCCGGGGGAGCAGTACTTC
TRBD2 | TRBJ2-2 | TRBV5-1 | - | CASSGGGASGELFF | TGCGCCAGCAGCGGGGGGGGAGCATCAGGGGAGCTGTTTTTT
TRBD1 | TRBJ1-3 | TRBV27 | - | CASSLMAGGQGTGNTIYF | TGTGCCAGCAGTTTAATGGCGGGTGGACAGGGGACTGGAAACACCATATATTTT
- | TRBJ2-5 | TRBV7-9 | - | CASSLSQRETQYF | TGTGCCAGCAGCTTATCGCAGCGGGAGACCCAGTACTTC
- | TRBJ2-7 | TRBV7-3 | - | CASSLDRLSSYEQYF | TGTGCCAGCAGCCTCGACAGGCTGAGCTCCTACGAGCAGTACTTC
TRBD1 | TRBJ1-5 | TRBV6-1 | - | CASRRDRIDNQPQHF | TGTGCCAGCAGGAGGGACAGAATAGACAATCAGCCCCAGCATTTT
TRBD1 | TRBJ1-2 | TRBV5-6 | many | CASSPRRQGGYTF | TGTGCCAGCAGCCCTAGAAGACAGGGAGGCTACACCTTC
TRBD2 | TRBJ2-2 | TRBV7-8 | - | CASSPKGTSGINTGELFF | TGTGCCAGCAGCCCTAAGGGGACTAGCGGGATTAACACCGGGGAGCTGTTTTTT